This T cell receptor beta chain was recovered during a study of memory B cells and T cells in multiple sclerosis (dated by TCRdb to between 2017 and 2018). In the study overall: In multiple sclerosis patients, the study set the TCR beta repertoires of autoproliferating peripheral T cells against those of T cells infiltrating brain lesions. Two multiple sclerosis patients were included in the TCR sequencing because brain lesions obtained at autopsy or brain-infiltrating cells obtained from biopsy were available for them. General study outcomes and caveats: Because clone-set sizes differed between compartments, counts of shared clonotypes were influenced and normalization was required.

PBMCs were isolated by Ficoll density gradient centrifugation and cryopreserved before use. Reading the germline V gene (reference sequence) gives CDR1 GTSNPN and CDR2 SVGIG. V lost 1 base and J lost 3 bases, and the count of bases not matched to a germline gene is 6. From cysteine to phenylalanine, the CDR3 is 15 amino acids long. Here the CDR3 DNA is all that survives: 45 bases in frame from base 1. In regard to this clone: The clone's antigen remains unknown. Per-base quality was not reported, and no clone a single base away is much larger than it.

TCRbeta CDR3 regions were amplified from extracted genomic DNA using the immunoSEQ Platform. The immunoSEQ assay combined multiplex PCR with high-throughput sequencing and a vendor bioinformatics pipeline. On the study's bioinformatics: Non-productive sequences and CDR3s under 4 amino acids long were removed, and the clonotype frequencies in each sample were recalculated. Shared clonotypes were identified in immunoSEQ Analyzer 2.0 as identical CDR3 amino acid, V gene and J gene sequences. Repertoire overlap was normalized by dividing shared clonotype counts by the product of both clone-set sizes, with the result scaled by 1000 into arbitrary units. Sourced from immuneACCESS, this table was stored by TCRdb with only in-frame sequences that have V and J called. A share of the clones is absent; for the studies checked, an unresolved V gene accounts for under half, and the remainder has no known explanation. V, J and clone size are taken as reported in that table, and D and trimming were inferred from the DNA itself. This sample is represented by more than 12,000 clones; 69% of them were singletons. The ten most abundant clones make up under 2.5% of the sample.

The rearrangement joined TRBV30 to TRBJ1-3; 7 nucleotides in the junction match TRBD1. This sequence originates from a human donor with multiple sclerosis. The sequencing input was memory (CD45RO+) CD4+ T cells from blood. Explained via the paper, the cell subset or site label denotes: CD45RO+ memory T cells sorted from peripheral blood. The bases read TGTGCCTGGAGTGGGCAGGGGGGAGTTGGAAACACCATATATTTT. Translated, it reads CAWSGQGGVGNTIYF.